Listed below are T cell receptor beta chains from one sample, sequenced in a study of breast tumors, draining lymph nodes, adjacent tissues. TCRdb reprocessed the multiplex PCR reads with MiXCR, giving one entry per CDR3 protein. The repertoire holds fewer than 140,000 distinct CDR3 sequences, with around 30% as singletons. Sequenced: axillary lymph node tissue. The receptors were sampled from a female donor with breast cancer. Some clones in this sample may be carry-over from other donors' samples. CDR3s include the opening cysteine and the closing phenylalanine or tryptophan. D genes are given only for firm matches. The size field is filled for only some rows; it gives once, few, many or a size class.

d_call clone_size j_call v_call cdr3_nt cdr3_aa
. . TRBJ1-4 TRBV9 TGTGCCAGCAGCGTAGCCAGGGTCGGCGAAAAACTGTTTTTT CASSVARVGEKLFF
. . TRBJ1-1 TRBV9 TGTGCCAGCAGCGTAGGAGGTACGGGACCCACTGAAGCTTTCTTT CASSVGGTGPTEAFF
. . TRBJ2-7 TRBV2 TGTGCCAGCACTGTAACAGCCGAGCAGTGCTTC CASTVTAEQCF
TRBD2 . TRBJ2-7 TRBV4-1 TGCGCCAGCAGCCAGGAGATAGCGGGAAGCTCCTACGAGCAGTGCTTC CASSQEIAGSSYEQCF
TRBD2 many TRBJ2-5 TRBV3-1 TGTGCCAGCAGCCAAACCGGGACTAGCGGGACAGAGACCCAGTACTTC CASSQTGTSGTETQYF
. many TRBJ1-5 TRBV6-5 TGTGCCAGCAGTCACTCGCGACAGGTATGGAATCAGCCCCAGCATTTT CASSHSRQVWNQPQHF
. many TRBJ2-3 TRBV5-6 TGTGCCAGCAGCCCAGAGAGCACAGATACGCAGTATTTT CASSPESTDTQYF
TRBD1 once TRBJ1-6 TRBV28 TGTGCCAGCAGTTTACGGCAGGGACAGGGTAGGAGCTCCTATAATTCACCCCTCCACTTT CASSLRQGQGRSSYNSPLHF
. many TRBJ2-3 TRBV27 TGTGCCAGCAGTCCTATCCTTGGGGGTACGCAGTATTTT CASSPILGGTQYF
. many TRBJ2-5 TRBV20-1 TGCAGTGCTAGAGATCTTTACCTAAAAGAGACCCAGTACTTC CSARDLYLKETQYF
. many TRBJ2-2 TRBV4-1 TGCGCCAGCAGCGGCCCCCGGGGGAACACCGGGGAGCTGTTTTTT CASSGPRGNTGELFF
. . TRBJ1-2 TRBV20-1 TGCAGTGCTAGAGACAGGGGCGGCTGCAACTATGGCTACACCTTC CSARDRGGCNYGYTF
. . TRBJ2-5 TRBV20-1 TGCAGTGCTAGAGATCTGGCAGAGTACCAAGAGACCCAGTACTTC CSARDLAEYQETQYF
. . TRBJ1-5 TRBV28 TGTGCCAGCAGTACCCATGGGGGTGGCAATCAGCCCCAGCATTTT CASSTHGGGNQPQHF